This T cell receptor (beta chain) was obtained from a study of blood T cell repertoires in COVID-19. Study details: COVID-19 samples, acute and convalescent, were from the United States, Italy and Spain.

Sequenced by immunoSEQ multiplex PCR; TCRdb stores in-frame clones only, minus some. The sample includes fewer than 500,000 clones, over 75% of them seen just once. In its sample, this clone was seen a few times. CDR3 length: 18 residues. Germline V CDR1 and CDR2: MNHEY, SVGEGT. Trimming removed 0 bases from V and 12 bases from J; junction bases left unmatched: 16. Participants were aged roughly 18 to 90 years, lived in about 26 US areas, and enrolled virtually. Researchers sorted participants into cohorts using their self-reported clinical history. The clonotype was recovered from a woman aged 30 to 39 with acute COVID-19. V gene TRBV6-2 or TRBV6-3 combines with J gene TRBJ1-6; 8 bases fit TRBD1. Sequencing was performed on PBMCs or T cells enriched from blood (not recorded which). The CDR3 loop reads CASSYSTQTGASVKPLHF. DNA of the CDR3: TGTGCCAGCAGTTACTCGACCCAGACAGGGGCGAGCGTAAAACCCCTCCACTTT.